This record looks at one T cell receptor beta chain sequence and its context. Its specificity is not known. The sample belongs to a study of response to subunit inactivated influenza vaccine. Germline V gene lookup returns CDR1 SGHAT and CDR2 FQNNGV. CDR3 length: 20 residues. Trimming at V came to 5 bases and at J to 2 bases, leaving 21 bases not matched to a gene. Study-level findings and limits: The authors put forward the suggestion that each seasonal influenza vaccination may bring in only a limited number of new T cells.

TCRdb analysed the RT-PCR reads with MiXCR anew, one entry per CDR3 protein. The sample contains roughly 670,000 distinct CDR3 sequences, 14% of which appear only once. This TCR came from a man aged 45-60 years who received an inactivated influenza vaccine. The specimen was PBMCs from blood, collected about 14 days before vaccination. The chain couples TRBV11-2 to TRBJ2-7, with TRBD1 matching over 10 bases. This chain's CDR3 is CASSHIRRTGGHTPAYEQYF. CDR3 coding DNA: TGTGCCAGCAGCCATATCCGGAGGACAGGGGGTCACACCCCTGCCTACGAGCAGTACTTC. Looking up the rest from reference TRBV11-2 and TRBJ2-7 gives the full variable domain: EAGVAQSPRYKIIEKRQSVAFWCNPISGHATLYWYQQILGQGPKLLIQFQNNGVVDDSQLPKDRFSAERLKGVDSTLKIQPAKLEDSAVYLCASSHIRRTGGHTPAYEQYFGPGTRLTVT.